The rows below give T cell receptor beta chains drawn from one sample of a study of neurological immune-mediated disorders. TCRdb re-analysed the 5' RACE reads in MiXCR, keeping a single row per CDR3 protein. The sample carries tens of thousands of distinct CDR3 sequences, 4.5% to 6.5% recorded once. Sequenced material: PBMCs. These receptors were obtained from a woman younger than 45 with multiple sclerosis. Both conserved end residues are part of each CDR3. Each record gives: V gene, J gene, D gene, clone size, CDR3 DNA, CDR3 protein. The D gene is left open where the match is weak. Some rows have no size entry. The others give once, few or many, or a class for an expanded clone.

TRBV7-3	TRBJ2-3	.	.	TGTGCCAGCAGCTTAGAAGGATTTGGCACAGATACGCAGTATTTT	CASSLEGFGTDTQYF
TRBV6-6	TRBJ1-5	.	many	TGTGCCAGCAGTTACGCCGGGTTGGGGCAGCCCCAGCATTTT	CASSYAGLGQPQHF
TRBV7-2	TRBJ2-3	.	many	TGTGCCAGCAGCTCACCTCTGGACTACCTGGGGGTGGATACGCAGTATTTT	CASSSPLDYLGVDTQYF
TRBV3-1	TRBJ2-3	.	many	TGTGCCAGCAGCCACGCGCGACCAGATACGCAGTATTTT	CASSHARPDTQYF
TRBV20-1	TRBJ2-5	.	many	TGCAGTGCTAAGCTCGGGTCCGGAGAGACCCAGTACTTC	CSAKLGSGETQYF
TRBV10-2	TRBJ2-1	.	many	TGCGCCAGCAGTGAGTCGCGACCTCTAGGTGGTGAGCAGTTCTTC	CASSESRPLGGEQFF
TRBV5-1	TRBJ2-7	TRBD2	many	TGCGCCAGCAGGCCTCCGGGACTAGCGGGAGAAGAGTACTTC	CASRPPGLAGEEYF
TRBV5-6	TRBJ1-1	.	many	TGTGCCAGCAGCACCGACCCGGACGGGAACACTGAAGCTTTCTTT	CASSTDPDGNTEAFF
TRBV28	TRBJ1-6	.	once	TGTGCCAGCAGTTCCCCCCGGCAGGGTAATAATTCACCCCTCCACTTT	CASSSPRQGNNSPLHF
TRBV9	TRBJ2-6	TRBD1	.	TGTACCAGCAGCGCCCGGACAGGAGCCAGCTCTGGGGCCAACGTCCTGACTTTC	CTSSARTGASSGANVLTF
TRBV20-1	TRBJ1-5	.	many	TGCAGTGCTAGAGTTCGTGGCCGCAATCAGCCCCAGCATTTT	CSARVRGRNQPQHF
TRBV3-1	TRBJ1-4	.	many	TGTGCCAGCAGCCAGTTTCGGCCGGCCGAGGGCGCAAAACTGTTTTTT	CASSQFRPAEGAKLFF
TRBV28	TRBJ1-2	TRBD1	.	TGTGCCAGCACCCAGGGGGGGTCGGGGGTTCGCTATGGCTACACCTTC	CASTQGGSGVRYGYTF
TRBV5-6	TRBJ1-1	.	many	TGTGCCAGCAGCTTCATAGGTCACACTGAAGCTTTCTTT	CASSFIGHTEAFF
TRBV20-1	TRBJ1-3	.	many	TGCAGCAGTGCTAGGATGGTGGACCCCGGCAAAACCAGAAACACCATATATTTT	CSSARMVDPGKTRNTIYF
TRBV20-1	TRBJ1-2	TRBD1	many	TGCAGTGCTGCAGGGGACAGGGTTTTGTTCGGCTACACCTTC	CSAAGDRVLFGYTF
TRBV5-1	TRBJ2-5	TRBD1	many	TGCGCCAGCAGCCAAGGACAGGGGATACAAGAGACCCAGTACTTC	CASSQGQGIQETQYF
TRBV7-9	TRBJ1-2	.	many	TGTGCCAGCAGCTGGACGGACTATGGCTACACCTTC	CASSWTDYGYTF